This entry is about one T cell receptor beta chain. It has no known antigen specificity. No base quality information exists; no much larger clone differs at one position. These data are taken from a study of naive and memory T cell subsets (dated 2017 in TCRdb). Turning to the overall study: Sorted naive and memory T cell subsets from peripheral blood were analyzed in the study using a UMI-based, open-source pipeline for TCR alpha and beta sequencing. RNA was DNase-treated and reverse transcribed with TCR constant-region primers, mostly using SuperScript III. IgG serology results and the functional CMV T cell responses were in complete agreement.

TCR alpha and beta chain libraries were amplified separately from the second PCR step onward. Donor CMV status was determined by IFNgamma production from CD4+ T cells after overnight stimulation of fresh PBMCs with CMV viral lysate. CD4 T cells were positively selected using Miltenyi beads, after which CD8 T cells were positively selected from the CD4-negative fraction. After staining for CD3, CD4, CD8, CD45RA, CD27 and a live/dead dye, cells were sorted on a BD Aria II into four subsets based on CD45RA and CD27. A few healthy volunteers provided blood, and each donor's sample was split into CD4 and CD8 T cells and then further divided into four differentiation subsets. Roughly 0.12 L of peripheral blood was taken from each donor, and PBMC were separated by density-gradient centrifugation on Ficoll-Paque PLUS. Sorted cells were lysed in RLT buffer, after which RNA was extracted using a Qiagen RNeasy kit and stored at -80 degrees C.

Trimming removed 3 bases from V and 9 bases from J; the gene matches leave 13 bases unexplained. From cysteine to phenylalanine, the CDR3 is 18 amino acids long. Only the CDR3 DNA is retained, 54 bases long and in frame from the first base. CDR1 and CDR2 (MNHEY, SVGAGI) derive from the germline V gene. Overall results and qualifications from the work: The repertoire findings for the naive and memory subsets could not be validated, as no ground truth was available. The abundance of TCRs followed a power law with an exponent that differed between naive and memory subsets yet stayed consistent across the three individuals. RNA-based TCR counts may be affected by expression changes linked to T cell activation and differentiation. After error correction, over 85% of naive TCR sequences appeared only once, giving much steeper abundance distributions than memory subsets. Each clonotype was defined as a single alpha or beta chain sequence rather than as a paired alpha/beta receptor. In both CD4 and CD8 cells, a rise in Gini index and a fall in Shannon and inverse Simpson diversity were observed from naive through CM, EM and EMRA.

The method was UMI-ligation and nested PCR. The beta constant-region primer consisted of an equimolar mixture of two oligonucleotides that together covered TRBC1 and TRBC2. A single-stranded oligonucleotide containing the SP2 primer and a 12-nucleotide UMI was joined to the 3' end of the cDNA by T4 RNA ligase 1. The ligated cDNA went through four rounds of PCR with nested alpha and beta constant-region primers together with the SP2 primer. The ligation reaction was kept at 16 degrees C for about 20-25 hours. PCR2 was typically performed as a SYBR Green qPCR and was stopped at a predetermined threshold so that over-amplification was prevented. Apart from the first purification, every purification step used Agencourt AMPure XP magnetic beads. Libraries were quantified by Qubit and checked on a TapeStation, with a main peak expected near 650 bp. The pooled libraries were sequenced on an Illumina MiSeq using v2 2x251 paired-end kits, which usually yielded 1-2 million reads per sample. Each sample was pooled at 4 to 5 nM, and about 5-7% PhiX was included to help cluster recognition. The source study handled its data this way. V and J genes were assigned to Demultiplexor-processed FASTQ reads by Decombinator through tag matching, with a single base-pair mismatch being allowed. Collapsinator relied on UMIs to fix sequencing errors as well as frequency errors caused by PCR heterogeneity. CDR3Translator translated TCRs and extracted CDR3s from the conserved cysteine to the FGXG phenylalanine, flagging non-productive sequences. Gini, Shannon entropy and inverse Simpson indices were calculated on repertoires that had been subsampled to equal numbers of UMI-defined TCRs. Within the linear range, a power law was fitted by maximum likelihood to the distributions of clonotype abundance. Similar UMI counts, unique TCR numbers and clonal distributions were obtained with the pipeline and with MIGEC on one naive CD8 sample. A set of 7,322 CMV-associated CDR3 sequences, compiled from VDJdb and a published dataset, was used to search the repertoires. Clones were called with MiXCR by TCRdb after fastp trimmed the public reads at Q25, and only in-frame beta chains were retained. A single entry per CDR3 protein holds the most common genes and DNA from its merged rows. The V and J calls, along with clone size, are taken from TCRdb and not from the paper's own processing. Across this sample there are tens of thousands of distinct CDR3 sequences, with around 7% seen only once. Over 1.5% of the sample rests with the top ten.

The chain is encoded by TRBV6-5 joined to TRBJ2-1, with 14 bases in between that match TRBD2. The sample consisted of central memory CD4+ T cells from blood. The cell subset or site label here, explained by the study, means: central memory, CD45RA- CD27+. The TCR was taken from a human donor in good health. The nucleotide sequence is TGTGCCAGCAGTTATGTCCTTCCAGGGACTAGCGGGAGTACTGAGCAGTTCTTC. It encodes CASSYVLPGTSGSTEQFF.